This T cell receptor (beta chain) was sequenced for a study of T cell changes during pregnancy in multiple sclerosis. This clone was recorded only once. Only in-frame clones appear in the TCRdb table, and some are missing; sequencing was by immunoSEQ multiplex PCR. The sample consists of around 80,000 clones, 90% to 95% of them appearing once. This sequence originates from a female donor with multiple sclerosis, enrolled in a pregnancy study. The sequencing used peripheral blood, collected before pregnancy.

The CDR3 is CASSLGGSGSEQYF. The CDR3 DNA sequence: TGCGCCAGCAGCTTGGGAGGTTCGGGGTCCGAGCAGTACTTC. This chain joins TRBV5-1 and TRBJ2-7; tentative D call: TRBD2 (5 bases). The CDR3 has 14 amino acids. Trimming took 0 bases from V and 6 from J, leaving 13 bases between them. Germline-derived CDR1 and CDR2 are SGHRS and YFSETQ.